Listed below are T cell receptor beta chains from one sample, sequenced in a study of long-term antiretroviral therapy in people with HIV. The table came from immunoSEQ multiplex PCR; TCRdb's copy has only in-frame clones and leaves some out. This repertoire shows 20,000 to 25,000 clones, roughly four fifths found once; its top ten account for less than 15%. The input for sequencing was unsorted PBMCs, taken around 1.8 years before starting antiretroviral therapy. These receptors all come from a woman aged 40 to 50 with HIV. The conserved cysteine and the conserved F or W are not part of the CDR3 here.

cdr3_aa j_call v_call
ASSRTEGTEAF TRBJ1-1 TRBV7-6
ASSLQAGGPYNEQF TRBJ2-1 TRBV27
ASSLDQGVQETQY TRBJ2-5 TRBV7-6
ASSRDINYGYT TRBJ1-2 TRBV2
AWSVGTGNQPQH TRBJ1-5 TRBV30
ASGSVGRTQETQY TRBJ2-5 TRBV6-1
ASSKLAGFQETQY TRBJ2-5 TRBV5-1
ASSEAPHQPQH TRBJ1-5 TRBV10-1
ASSSQGEVVRQPQH TRBJ1-5 TRBV6-6
ASSYPGNEQF TRBJ2-1 TRBV6-5
ASNRDRGGEQPQH TRBJ1-5 TRBV2
ASSSTGRGNTIY TRBJ1-3 TRBV5-4
ASSFTSGSIEQF TRBJ2-1 TRBV5-1
SVEAGTGQETQY TRBJ2-5 TRBV29-1
SVEIWGAGTEAF TRBJ1-1 TRBV29-1
ASSRDRAREQY TRBJ2-7 TRBV13
ASSLQGFSQY TRBJ2-5 TRBV25-1
ASSLDTGKQETQY TRBJ2-5 TRBV5-1
ASSWVGGDEQF TRBJ2-1 TRBV6-5
ASSSGLAIYNEQF TRBJ2-1 TRBV5-1
ATSRDRDYNQPQH TRBJ1-5 TRBV15
ASSLTGATPYEQY TRBJ2-7 TRBV5-5
AWKWGGALDIAEAF TRBJ1-1 TRBV30
ASKDREQQPQH TRBJ1-5 TRBV2
ASTRLNEQF TRBJ2-1 TRBV6-6
ASRQGVGTEAF TRBJ1-1 TRBV27
SVEVSGNTIY TRBJ1-3 TRBV29-1
ASRRADEVIQY TRBJ2-4 TRBV2
ASSTPRDEQY TRBJ2-7 TRBV5-5
ASSLVTYEQY TRBJ2-7 TRBV11-2
ASSWGRGASLNNEQF TRBJ2-1 TRBV4-1
ASSLFNAGLRNYGYT TRBJ1-2 TRBV7-9
ASSSREWPYNEQF TRBJ2-1 TRBV5-8
ASSSGSFQETQY TRBJ2-5 TRBV5-4
ASSPNSGGTGNTIY TRBJ1-3 TRBV18
ASSFVSTGGLTLAGT TRBJ1-2 TRBV5-1
ASNIGTGVTDTQY TRBJ2-3 TRBV6-1
AWSGSLTNTNTEAF TRBJ1-1 TRBV30
ASSIEGTGRNSPLH TRBJ1-6 TRBV19
ASSEGGQTEAF TRBJ1-1 TRBV2
ASSGGYTQY TRBJ2-3 TRBV2
ASSLRGQANTEAF TRBJ1-1 TRBV27
ASSERGTTEAF TRBJ1-1 TRBV6-4
ASSPTPMGPNTGELF TRBJ2-2 TRBV18
ASSLSGQSYGYT TRBJ1-2 TRBV5-6
ATSSYRSSGANVLT TRBJ2-6 TRBV5-8
ASSLSGTGADTQY TRBJ2-3 TRBV2
ASSHGASGTYEQY TRBJ2-7 TRBV4-1